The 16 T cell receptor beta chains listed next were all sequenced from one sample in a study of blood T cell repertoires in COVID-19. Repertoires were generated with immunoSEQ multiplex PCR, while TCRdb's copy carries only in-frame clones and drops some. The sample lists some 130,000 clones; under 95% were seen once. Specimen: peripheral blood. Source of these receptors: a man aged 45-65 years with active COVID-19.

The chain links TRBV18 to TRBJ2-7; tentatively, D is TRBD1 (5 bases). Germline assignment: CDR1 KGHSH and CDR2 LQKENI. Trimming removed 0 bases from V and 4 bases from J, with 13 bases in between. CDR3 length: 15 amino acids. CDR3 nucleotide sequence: TGTGCCAGCTCACCACCCGGTAGGGGTCAGTACGAGCAGTACGTC. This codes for CASSPPGRGQYEQYV.

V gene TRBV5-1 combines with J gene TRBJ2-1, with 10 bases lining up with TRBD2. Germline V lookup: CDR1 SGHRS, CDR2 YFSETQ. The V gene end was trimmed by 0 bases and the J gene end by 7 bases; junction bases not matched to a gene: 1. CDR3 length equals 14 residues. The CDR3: CASSLGTSGNEQFF. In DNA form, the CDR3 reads TGCGCCAGCAGCTTGGGGACTAGCGGAAATGAGCAGTTCTTC.

CDR3 sequence (DNA): TGTGCCAGCAGCATAGGACTGGCTGGTGCTGGAAACACCATATATTTT. It encodes CASSIGLAGAGNTIYF. V and J are TRBV7-2 and TRBJ1-3; D unclear. V lost 5 bases and J lost 2, with 16 bases in between. The CDR3 covers 16 residues. Looked up from germline, CDR1 is SGHTA and CDR2 is FQGNSA.

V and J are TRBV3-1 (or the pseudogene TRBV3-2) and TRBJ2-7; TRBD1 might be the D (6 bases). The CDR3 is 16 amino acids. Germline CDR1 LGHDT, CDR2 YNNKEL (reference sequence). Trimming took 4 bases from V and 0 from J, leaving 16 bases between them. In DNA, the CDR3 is TGTGCCAGCAGCCCCTCCGGGACACTCATCTCCTACGAGCAGTACTTC. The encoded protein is CASSPSGTLISYEQYF.

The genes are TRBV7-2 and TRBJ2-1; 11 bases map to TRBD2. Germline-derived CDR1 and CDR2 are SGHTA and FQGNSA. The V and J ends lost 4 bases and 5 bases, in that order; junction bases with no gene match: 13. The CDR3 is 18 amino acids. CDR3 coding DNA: TGTGCCAGCAGCTCCGATCCCTACTCTAGCGGGAGGAACAATGAGCAGTTCTTC. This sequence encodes CASSSDPYSSGRNNEQFF.

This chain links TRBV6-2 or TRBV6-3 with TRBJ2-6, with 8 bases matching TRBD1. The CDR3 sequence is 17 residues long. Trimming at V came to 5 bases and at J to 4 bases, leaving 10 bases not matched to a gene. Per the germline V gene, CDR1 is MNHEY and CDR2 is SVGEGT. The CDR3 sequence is CASSLNQGASGANVLTF. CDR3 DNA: TGTGCCAGCAGTCTCAACCAGGGGGCTTCAGGGGCCAACGTCCTGACTTTC.

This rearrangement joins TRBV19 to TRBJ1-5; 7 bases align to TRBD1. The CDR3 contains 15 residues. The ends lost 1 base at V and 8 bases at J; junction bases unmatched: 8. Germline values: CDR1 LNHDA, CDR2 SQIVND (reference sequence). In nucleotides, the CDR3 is TGTGCCAGTAGTATAGGGAGGGACAGCTTTGAGCCCCAGCATTTT. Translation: CASSIGRDSFEPQHF.

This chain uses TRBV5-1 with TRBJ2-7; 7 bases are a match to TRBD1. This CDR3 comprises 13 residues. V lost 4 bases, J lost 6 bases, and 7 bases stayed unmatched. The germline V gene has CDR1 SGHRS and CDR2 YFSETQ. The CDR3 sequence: CASSMTGSREQYF. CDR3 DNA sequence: TGCGCCAGCAGCATGACAGGGAGTCGCGAGCAGTACTTC.

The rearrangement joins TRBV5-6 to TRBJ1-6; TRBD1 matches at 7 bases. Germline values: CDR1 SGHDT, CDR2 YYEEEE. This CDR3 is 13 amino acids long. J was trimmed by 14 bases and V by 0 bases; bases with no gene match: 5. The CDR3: CASSLGRGLALHF. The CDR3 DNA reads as TGTGCCAGCAGCTTGGGGAGGGGGCTGGCCCTCCACTTT.

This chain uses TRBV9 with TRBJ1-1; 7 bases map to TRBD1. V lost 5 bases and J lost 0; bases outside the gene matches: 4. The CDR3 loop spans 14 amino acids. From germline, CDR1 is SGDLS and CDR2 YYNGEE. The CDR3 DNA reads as TGTGCCAGCAGGCCCGGGACAGTGAACACTGAAGCTTTCTTT. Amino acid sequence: CASRPGTVNTEAFF.

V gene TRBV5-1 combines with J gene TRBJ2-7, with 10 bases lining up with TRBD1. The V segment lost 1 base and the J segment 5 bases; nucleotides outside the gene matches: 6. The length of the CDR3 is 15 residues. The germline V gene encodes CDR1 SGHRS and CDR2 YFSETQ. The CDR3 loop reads CASSLYGTGVDEQYF. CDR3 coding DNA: TGCGCCAGCAGCTTGTACGGGACAGGGGTAGACGAGCAGTACTTC.

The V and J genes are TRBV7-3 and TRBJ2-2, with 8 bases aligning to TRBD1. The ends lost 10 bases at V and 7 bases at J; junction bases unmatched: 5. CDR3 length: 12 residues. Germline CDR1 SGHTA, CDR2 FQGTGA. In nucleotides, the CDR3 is TGTGCCACAGGGACAGGTGGCGGGGAGCTGTTTTTT. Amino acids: CATGTGGGELFF.

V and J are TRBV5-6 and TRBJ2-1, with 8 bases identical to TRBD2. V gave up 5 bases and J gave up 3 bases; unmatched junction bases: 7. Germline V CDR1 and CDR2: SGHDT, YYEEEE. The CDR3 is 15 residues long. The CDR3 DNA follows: TGTGCCAGCAGAAGGCTAGCGGGTTTCTACAATGAGCAGTTCTTC. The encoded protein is CASRRLAGFYNEQFF.

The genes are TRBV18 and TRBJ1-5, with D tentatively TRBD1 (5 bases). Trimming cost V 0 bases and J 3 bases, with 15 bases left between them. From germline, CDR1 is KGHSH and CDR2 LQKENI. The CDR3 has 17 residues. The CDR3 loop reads CASSPPGVAENNQPQHF. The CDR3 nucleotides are TGTGCCAGCTCACCACCAGGGGTTGCGGAGAACAATCAGCCCCAGCATTTT.

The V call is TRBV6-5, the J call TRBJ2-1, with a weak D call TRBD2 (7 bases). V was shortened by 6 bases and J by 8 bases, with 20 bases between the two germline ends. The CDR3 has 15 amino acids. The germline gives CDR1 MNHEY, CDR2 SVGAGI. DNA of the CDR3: TGTGCCAGCAGCCGAAGAGGGGGGGTGATTGATGAGCAGTTCTTC. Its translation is CASSRRGGVIDEQFF.

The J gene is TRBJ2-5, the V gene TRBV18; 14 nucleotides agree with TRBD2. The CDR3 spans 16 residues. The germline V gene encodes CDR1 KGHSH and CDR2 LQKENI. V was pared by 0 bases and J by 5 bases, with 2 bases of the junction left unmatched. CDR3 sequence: CASSPPGTSGGETQYF. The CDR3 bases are TGTGCCAGCTCACCACCGGGGACTAGCGGGGGTGAGACCCAGTACTTC.